One TCR beta chain is described in this entry. What it binds is unknown. The data belong to a study of cytomegalovirus exposure and HLA in healthy donors. Overall study findings and caveats: It was only CMV serostatus that was available as immune exposure information. Presence/absence analyses treated sequencing depth as roughly uniform across donors.

A multiplex PCR was run with 60 Vbeta primers and 13 Jbeta primers. Repertoires were generated with immunoSEQ multiplex PCR, while TCRdb's copy carries only in-frame clones and drops some. Of around 200,000 clones detected, roughly 85% appear once; the ten largest clones hold around 2%. Among the donors, all were healthy bone marrow donors. Germline loops: CDR1 SQVTM, CDR2 ANQGSEA. The CDR3 has 14 amino acids. The V end was cut by 6 bases, the J end by 1 base, with 15 bases between. The V call is TRBV29-1, the J call TRBJ2-5, with D perhaps TRBD2 (6 bases). This sequence was found in a man in his late teens or twenties in good health and CMV-seronegative. The sample taken for sequencing was PBMCs. In DNA, the CDR3 is TGCAGCGTACAGAAGTGGCGGGGCCAAGAGACCCAGTACTTC. Translation gives CSVQKWRGQETQYF.